What follows are 11 T cell receptor beta chains derived from one specimen sequenced in a study of CD8+ T cells in alopecia areata. The sequencing template was cDNA reverse transcribed from extracted RNA. Libraries were prepared by immunoSEQ multiplex PCR; TCRdb keeps only in-frame clonotypes and omits some of them. Counted here are 150,000 to 200,000 clones, 50% to 70% occurring once; the ten biggest clones make up approximately 1.2%. The treatment here: oral pan-JAK inhibitor, 5-10 mg twice daily. Here the sequenced sample was CD4+ T cells sorted from blood, taken around week 50, from a patient treated with tofacitinib. Every receptor here comes from a human donor with alopecia areata.

This sequence joins TRBV6-5 and TRBJ2-1, with 8 nucleotides matching TRBD1. The CDR3 sequence is 15 residues long. After removal of 4 bases from V and 7 bases from J, the junction contained 9 bases not matched to a gene. Germline lookup yields CDR1 MNHEY and CDR2 SVGAGI. The CDR3 DNA reads TGTGCCAGCAGTTCCTTGGACAGGGTATTGAATGAGCAGTTCTTC. This translates into CASSSLDRVLNEQFF.

Here the CDR3 reads CASKGNGNSPLHF. DNA for the CDR3: TGTGCCAGCAAGGGCAATGGGAATTCACCCCTCCACTTT. The gene calls are TRBV2 and TRBJ1-6; no clear D. Germline CDR1 reads SNHLY; CDR2 reads FYNNEI. Trimming left V 7 bases short and J 7 bases short, with 11 bases between. This CDR3 region has 13 residues. Looking up the rest from reference TRBV2 and TRBJ1-6 gives the full variable domain: EPEVTQTPSHQVTQMGQEVILRCVPISNHLYFYWYRQILGQKVEFLVSFYNNEISEKSEIFDDQFSVERPDGSNFTLKIRSTKLEDSAMYFCASKGNGNSPLHFGNGTRLTVT.

This clone has just one count. This chain uses TRBV11-3 with TRBJ2-5; weak D call: TRBD1 (5 bases). Deletions cut 4 bases from V and 4 bases from J, with 16 bases between. This CDR3 comprises 15 residues. Germline CDR1 reads SGHNT; CDR2 reads YENEEA. The CDR3 here is CASSYRQGVLETQYF. CDR3 in DNA: TGTGCCAGCAGCTATCGTCAAGGGGTTCTAGAGACCCAGTACTTC.

V gene TRBV30 combines with J gene TRBJ1-1; D gene unclear. V was trimmed by 1 base and J by 1 base, leaving 7 bases between them. Germline V gene data show CDR1 as GTSNPN and CDR2 as SVGIG (reference sequence). The CDR3 has 13 residues. The CDR3 DNA sequence: TGTGCCTGGAGTGAACAGCAGAACACTGAAGCTTTCTTT. Translating gives CAWSEQQNTEAFF. The full variable domain, with the rest looked up from reference TRBV30 and TRBJ1-1, is SQTIHQWPATLVQPVGSPLSLECTVEGTSNPNLYWYRQAAGRGLQLLFYSVGIGQISSEVPQNLSASRPQDRQFILSSKKLLLSDSGFYLCAWSEQQNTEAFFGQGTRLTVV.

This sequence joins TRBV29-1 and TRBJ2-3, with 10 bases aligning to TRBD2. There are 17 residues in the CDR3. CDR1 is SQVTM and CDR2 is ANQGSEA in the germline V gene. After removal of 3 bases from V and 1 base from J, the junction contained 10 bases not matched to a gene. For the CDR3, the DNA is TGCAGCGTTGATAGGAGCGGGCTAGCGGGGGGCACAGATACGCAGTATTTT. Its protein product is CSVDRSGLAGGTDTQYF.

The V and J genes are TRBV11-2 and TRBJ1-5, with TRBD1 as a possible D gene (6 bases). Germline-derived CDR1 and CDR2 are SGHAT and FQNNGV. There are 15 residues in the CDR3. V dropped 0 bases and J dropped 5 bases, with 11 bases sitting between them. CDR3 in amino acids: CASSLEGGQYQPQHF. CDR3 DNA: TGTGCCAGCAGCTTAGAAGGGGGTCAGTATCAGCCCCAGCATTTT.

The J gene is TRBJ1-6, the V gene TRBV4-3; D is unclear. Trimming left V 2 bases short and J 9 bases short, with 5 bases between. Germline assignment: CDR1 LGHNA and CDR2 YSLEER. The CDR3 covers 12 residues. This CDR3 is CASSQRGSPLHF. The CDR3 DNA sequence: TGCGCCAGCAGCCAACGAGGTTCACCCCTCCACTTT.

The CDR3, as DNA: TGCAGCGTTGAACAGGGACAGCAGTTCTTC. Protein: CSVEQGQQFF. This chain uses TRBV29-1 with TRBJ2-1; D is possibly TRBD1 or TRBD2 (5 bases each). The CDR3 spans 10 residues. CDR1 SQVTM and CDR2 ANQGSEA come from the germline V gene. Between the trimmed V and J ends, which lost 2 bases and 11 bases, there was a span of 7 bases.

CDR3 amino acids: CASSQLTTAQPQHF. The CDR3 nucleotides are TGTGCCAGCAGCCAACTCACGACTGCACAGCCCCAGCATTTT. The genes are TRBV4-2 and TRBJ1-5; no clear D. Trimming cost V 2 bases and J 7 bases, with 12 bases left between them. The CDR3 runs to 14 residues. Germline CDR1 LGHNA, CDR2 YNFKEQ.

The V call is TRBV2, the J call TRBJ1-1, with D possibly TRBD1 on 5 matching bases. The CDR3 is 13 amino acids. The V end lost 8 bases, the J end lost 3 bases, and 13 bases lay between the germline ends. From germline, CDR1 is SNHLY and CDR2 FYNNEI. In DNA form, the CDR3 reads TGTGCCAGCGGGGCGGAGGGATACACTGAAGCTTTCTTT. Protein product: CASGAEGYTEAFF.

The CDR3 sequence is CASSPGGYSYTF. The CDR3 nucleotides are TGTGCCAGCAGCCCCGGAGGTTATAGTTACACCTTC. This chain connects TRBV7-2 to TRBJ1-2; D is unclear. CDR1 SGHTA and CDR2 FQGNSA come from the germline V gene. V dropped 5 bases and J dropped 11 bases, with 15 bases sitting between them. This CDR3 contains 12 residues.